These T cell receptor beta chains were read from a single sample in a study of blood T cell repertoires in COVID-19. Clones were sequenced by immunoSEQ multiplex PCR, and TCRdb holds only the in-frame ones, with some missing. This repertoire shows about 210,000 clones, about 81% found once; its top ten account for around 9%. Sequencing was done on a sample of PBMCs or T cells enriched from blood (not recorded which). These receptors all come from a man aged 35-49 years who had recovered from COVID-19. Both conserved end residues are part of each CDR3. A D gene is named only where the DNA matches it firmly. Clone size is given for some rows only: seen once, a few or many times, or a class if the clone is expanded.

V	size	J	D	DNA	CDR3
TRBV28	-	TRBJ1-1	-	TGTGCCAGCAGTTTAAACCGCGCGACTGAAGCTTTCTTT	CASSLNRATEAFF
TRBV27	-	TRBJ2-7	-	TGTGCCAGCAGAGGGGGGGCAGGGGTTTCCTACGAGCAGTACTTC	CASRGGAGVSYEQYF
TRBV7-2	few	TRBJ1-3	-	TGTGCCAGCAGAGGAATTGGGCAGCCTGGAAACACCATATATTTT	CASRGIGQPGNTIYF
TRBV6-5	-	TRBJ1-2	-	TGTGCCAGCAGTTTCAGGGGATTTTACTATGGCTACACCTTC	CASSFRGFYYGYTF
TRBV19	-	TRBJ2-6	TRBD1	TGTGCCAGTATCAAGGACAGGGTTGGGGCCAACGTCCTGACTTTC	CASIKDRVGANVLTF
TRBV6-5	-	TRBJ2-7	-	TGTGCCAGCGCCCCCCCGGGTCGGGGTTACTACGAGCAGTACTTC	CASAPPGRGYYEQYF
TRBV7-9	-	TRBJ2-2	TRBD2	TGTGCCAGCAGCTTTGCGGGGGGCCTAGCCGGGGAGCTGTTTTTT	CASSFAGGLAGELFF
TRBV6-5	-	TRBJ1-3	-	TGTGCCAGCAGTTATGGCTTAACTGGAAACACCATATATTTT	CASSYGLTGNTIYF
TRBV5-1	-	TRBJ1-1	TRBD1	TGCGCCAGCAGAAGACAGGGGGCGGTCACTGAAGCTTTCTTT	CASRRQGAVTEAFF
TRBV28	few	TRBJ1-1	-	TGTGCCAGCAGTTTAAACACACCACGAGAAGCTTTCTTT	CASSLNTPREAFF
TRBV9	few	TRBJ1-2	-	TGTGCCAGCAGCGCCCTCGGAGCTAACTATGGCTACACCTTC	CASSALGANYGYTF